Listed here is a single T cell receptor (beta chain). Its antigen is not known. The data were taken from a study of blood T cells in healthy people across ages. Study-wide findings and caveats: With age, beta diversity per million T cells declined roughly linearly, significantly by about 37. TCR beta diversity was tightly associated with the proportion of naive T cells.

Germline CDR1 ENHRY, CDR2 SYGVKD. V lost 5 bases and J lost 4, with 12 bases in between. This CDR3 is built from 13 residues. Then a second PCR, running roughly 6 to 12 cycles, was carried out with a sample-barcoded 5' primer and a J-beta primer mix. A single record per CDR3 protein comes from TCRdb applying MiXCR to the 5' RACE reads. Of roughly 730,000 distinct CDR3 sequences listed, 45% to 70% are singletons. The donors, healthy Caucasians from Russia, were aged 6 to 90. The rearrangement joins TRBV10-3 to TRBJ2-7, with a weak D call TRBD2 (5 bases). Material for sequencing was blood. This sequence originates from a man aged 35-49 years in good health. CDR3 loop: CAISLWTGYEQYF. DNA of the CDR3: TGTGCCATCAGTCTCTGGACGGGGTACGAGCAGTACTTC.